The clone carrying this TCR beta chain was observed a few times. Its antigen is unknown. This CDR3 is built from 17 residues. The V end was cut by 0 bases, the J end by 4 bases, with 19 bases between. Germline V gene data show CDR1 as SGHRS and CDR2 as YFSETQ. This sample stems from a study of T cell repertoires in cytomegalovirus infection. Across the study: Alongside well-studied HLA-B-restricted CMV epitopes, recently identified HLA-C-restricted CMV epitopes were also used. Study-level points and caveats: Predominance within the ex vivo response was attributable to HLA-C-restricted CMV-specific TCR beta clonotypes.

One entry per CDR3 protein, called by TCRdb with MiXCR from the reads. The sample holds 100,000 to 150,000 distinct CDR3 sequences; about 31% are singletons and the top ten take roughly 58%. The chain carries TRBV5-1 and TRBJ1-2; possible D gene TRBD1, 5 bases. This receptor was taken from a human donor in good health (CMV status not recorded). Some clones in this sample may be carry-over from other donors' samples. The source material was CD8+ T cells from cultured PBMCs, sampled from culture after CMV antigen stimulation. CDR3: CASSLDDSSGHRYGYTF. The DNA for the CDR3 is TGCGCCAGCAGCTTGGACGATTCCTCGGGGCACCGCTATGGCTACACCTTC.